These 27 T cell receptor beta chains share one sample of origin, sequenced in a study of blood T cells in healthy people across ages. The authors ran a second PCR of about 6 to 11 cycles using a sample-barcoded 5' primer and a J-beta primer mix. One entry per CDR3 protein, called by TCRdb with MiXCR from the 5' RACE reads. Among about 770,000 distinct CDR3 sequences listed, under 55% were seen once. The sequenced material came from blood. The receptors come from a man aged 55-75 years in good health.

The chain combines TRBV6-6 with TRBJ2-5, with D tentatively TRBD2 (6 bases). The germline CDR1 and CDR2 sequences are MNHNY and SVGAGI (reference sequence). The CDR3 has 12 residues. Trimming took 8 bases from V and 4 from J, leaving 11 bases between them. As DNA, the CDR3 is TGTGCCAGCGGGGGACTCTCAGAGACCCAGTACTTC. It encodes CASGGLSETQYF.

This clonotype was detected only a few times. This chain connects TRBV5-1 to TRBJ1-2; TRBD1 is a possible D gene (5 bases). This CDR3 is built from 14 residues. CDR1 SGHRS and CDR2 YFSETQ come from the germline V gene. Trimming took 4 bases from V and 3 from J, leaving 13 bases between them. CDR3 nucleotide sequence: TGCGCCAGCAGCCGCGGGGGGTCTGACTATGGCTACACCTTC. It yields the protein CASSRGGSDYGYTF.

The chain carries TRBV12-3 or TRBV12-4 and TRBJ1-5; 7 bases match TRBD1. V was clipped by 5 bases and J by 6 bases; unmatched bases: 16. This CDR3 is built from 17 residues. CDR3 amino acids: CASSPGRSGGVGQPQHF. The CDR3, as DNA: TGTGCCAGCAGTCCCGGTCGTTCAGGGGGAGTAGGTCAGCCCCAGCATTTT.

The chain recombines TRBV28 with TRBJ1-4; 9 bases fit TRBD1. CDR3 size: 15 residues. V was pared by 5 bases and J by 8 bases, with 9 bases of the junction left unmatched. Germline assignment: CDR1 MDHEN and CDR2 SYDVKM. The CDR3 DNA reads as TGTGCCAGCAGTCAAATGGGACAGGGCACGGAAAAACTGTTTTTT. Amino acids: CASSQMGQGTEKLFF.

This clonotype occurred many times. This chain's CDR3 is CASSLVTAQSPLHF. As DNA, the CDR3 is TGCGCCAGCAGCTTGGTTACCGCGCAATCACCCCTCCACTTT. The chain has TRBV5-1 and TRBJ1-6; no definite D call. The germline V gene has CDR1 SGHRS and CDR2 YFSETQ. V was shortened by 0 bases and J by 10 bases, with 11 bases between the two germline ends. The CDR3 length is 14 residues. Full variable domain (missing parts from reference TRBV5-1 and TRBJ1-6): KAGVTQTPRYLIKTRGQQVTLSCSPISGHRSVSWYQQTPGQGLQFLFEYFSETQRNKGNFPGRFSGRQFSNSRSEMNVSTLELGDSALYLCASSLVTAQSPLHFGNGTRLTVT.

Only a few counts were recorded for this clonotype. This sequence joins TRBV29-1 and TRBJ2-7; TRBD2 matches 13 bases. Germline V gene data show CDR1 as SQVTM and CDR2 as ANQGSEA. The CDR3 totals 14 residues. V dropped 6 bases and J dropped 4; count of bases not matched to a gene: 6. CDR3 DNA sequence: TGCAGCGTCCTTGGACTAGCGGGGGATTACGAGCAGTACTTC. It encodes CSVLGLAGDYEQYF.

In the case of this clonotype: Germline and junction disagree at one end, which may indicate a read error. The genes are TRBV4-3 and TRBJ2-3; D possibly corresponds to TRBD1 (6 bases). The CDR3 runs to 15 residues. Germline loops: CDR1 LGHNA, CDR2 YSLEER. The CDR3: CASNQGTGYRDTQYF. CDR3 nucleotide sequence: TGCGCCAGCAACCAAGGTACAGGGTACAGGGATACGCAGTATTTT.

The V call is TRBV15, the J call TRBJ2-3; D possibly corresponds to TRBD1 (6 bases). Germline V gene sequence: CDR1 LNHNV, CDR2 YYDKDF (reference sequence). The CDR3 totals 11 residues. CDR3 loop: CGRTGTDTQYF. CDR3 bases: TGTGGGAGGACAGGCACAGATACGCAGTATTTT.

Note on this clonotype: The junction departs from germline at one end; a sequencing error may be responsible. V and J are TRBV12-3 or TRBV12-4 and TRBJ1-2, with 7 bases fitting TRBD1. The CDR3 loop spans 13 amino acids. DNA of the CDR3: TGTGCCAGCACCCAAGCGGGAGTAGGGGGCTGCACCTTC. Amino acids: CASTQAGVGGCTF.

The rearrangement joins TRBV5-1 to TRBJ1-6; D is unclear. Germline CDR1 SGHRS, CDR2 YFSETQ. CDR3 length: 17 amino acids. V shed 5 bases and J shed 0 bases, with 15 bases lying between them. This CDR3 is CASSTGEVSSYNSPLHF. The DNA for the CDR3 is TGCGCCAGCAGTACTGGAGAGGTTAGCTCCTATAATTCACCCCTCCACTTT.

The chain couples TRBV6-5 to TRBJ1-2; TRBD1 is a possible D gene (6 bases). Trimming cost V 4 bases and J 5 bases, with 23 bases left between them. Germline CDR1 reads MNHEY; CDR2 reads SVGAGI. The CDR3 is 17 residues long. CDR3 residues: CASSSRPGERGAYGYTF. The CDR3 DNA follows: TGTGCCAGCAGTTCCCGCCCAGGAGAAAGGGGGGCTTATGGCTACACCTTC.

The chain carries TRBV4-3 and TRBJ2-7; possible D gene TRBD2, 5 bases. Germline CDR1 and CDR2: LGHNA and YSLEER. The length of the CDR3 is 14 residues. The V end was cut by 0 bases, the J end by 3 bases, with 9 bases between. For the CDR3, the DNA is TGCGCCAGCAGCCAAGAATCCGGGATCTACGAGCAGTACTTC. Translation: CASSQESGIYEQYF.

This clonotype has only a few counts. The chain links TRBV6-6 to TRBJ2-3; D gene uncertain. Trimming shortened V by 3 bases and J by 5 bases, and 9 bases separated the two germline ends. The CDR3 loop spans 13 amino acids. Germline CDR1 MNHNY, CDR2 SVGAGI (reference sequence). The CDR3 region is CASSYVLEDTQYF. The CDR3 nucleotides read TGTGCCAGCAGTTATGTTCTCGAAGATACGCAGTATTTT.

The gene calls are TRBV11-3 and TRBJ2-3, with TRBD1 matching over 8 bases. The germline gives CDR1 SGHNT, CDR2 YENEEA. V shed 5 bases and J 2 bases; nucleotides not matched to a gene: 9. The CDR3 extends over 16 amino acids. Written as DNA, the CDR3 is TGTGCCAGCAGCACCTTGACAGGGGCCTCCACAGATACGCAGTATTTT. It specifies CASSTLTGASTDTQYF.

This rearrangement joins TRBV14 to TRBJ1-3; D is ambiguous. CDR1 is SGHDN and CDR2 is FVKESK in the germline V gene. Trimming cost V 5 bases and J 0 bases, with 8 bases left between them. CDR3 length equals 14 residues. The CDR3 DNA reads TGTGCCAGCAGCACGGCGGGCTCTGGAAACACCATATATTTT. As protein: CASSTAGSGNTIYF.

This clonotype was counted a few times. The chain combines TRBV3-1 with TRBJ2-7; 10 bases map to TRBD1. This CDR3 is built from 15 residues. V shed 1 base, J shed 2 bases, and the junction held 2 bases outside the gene matches. Germline-derived CDR1 and CDR2 are LGHDT and YNNKEL (reference sequence). The CDR3 DNA is TGTGCCAGCAGCCAAGGGGACAGGGGCGCCTACGAGCAGTACTTC. Protein product: CASSQGDRGAYEQYF.

DNA for the CDR3: TGTGCCAGCAGCCCACAGACAGGCCGCTATGGCTACACCTTC. The encoded protein is CASSPQTGRYGYTF. The rearrangement uses TRBV7-2 and TRBJ1-2; tentatively, D is TRBD1 (6 bases). The CDR3 runs to 14 residues. V was shortened by 5 bases and J by 4 bases, with 14 bases between the two germline ends. Germline V CDR1 and CDR2: SGHTA, FQGNSA.

The rearrangement joins TRBV6-5 to TRBJ2-5; either TRBD1 or TRBD2 may supply D (5 bases each). Germline V gene data show CDR1 as MNHEY and CDR2 as SVGAGI. CDR3 length: 16 amino acids. The V end lost 0 bases, the J end lost 3 bases, and 14 bases lay between the germline ends. The CDR3 is CASSYSIRGDKETQYF. CDR3 nucleotides: TGTGCCAGCAGTTACTCGATCCGAGGGGATAAAGAGACCCAGTACTTC.

This chain connects TRBV20-1 to TRBJ1-5; 8 bases are shared with TRBD1. The CDR3 loop spans 16 amino acids. After removal of 2 bases from V and 2 bases from J, the junction contained 8 bases not matched to a gene. The germline V gene encodes CDR1 DFQATT and CDR2 SNEGSKA (reference sequence). In nucleotides, the CDR3 is TGCAGTGCTAGACCTAAAAAGACAGGGGGCAATCAGCCCCAGCATTTT. Protein sequence: CSARPKKTGGNQPQHF.

This clonotype was detected a few times. This chain links TRBV3-1 with TRBJ2-1; 12 bases agree with TRBD2. The ends lost 6 bases at V and 3 bases at J; junction bases unmatched: 9. Per the germline V gene, CDR1 is LGHDT and CDR2 is YNNKEL (reference sequence). The CDR3 has 17 residues. As DNA, the CDR3 is TGTGCCAGCAGTCGGTCTAGCGGGGGGGCGGTCTACAATGAGCAGTTCTTC. Its translation: CASSRSSGGAVYNEQFF.

The chain recombines TRBV30 with TRBJ1-2; possible D gene TRBD1, 5 bases. The length of the CDR3 is 11 residues. CDR1 and CDR2 from the germline V gene are GTSNPN and SVGIG (reference sequence). Trimming pared 7 bases from V and 8 bases from J, leaving 14 bases between. CDR3 protein: CASEAGRGYTF. Written as DNA, the CDR3 is TGTGCCTCCGAGGCAGGGCGAGGCTACACCTTC.

This clonotype occurred many times. The chain uses TRBV12-3 or TRBV12-4 and TRBJ2-4, with D perhaps TRBD2 (6 bases). The CDR3 totals 13 residues. Trimming pared 5 bases from V and 7 bases from J, leaving 12 bases between. The CDR3: CASSRGTLNIQYF. For the CDR3, the DNA is TGTGCCAGCAGTCGCGGGACGTTGAACATTCAGTACTTC.

The chain recombines TRBV5-1 with TRBJ2-7; no firm D call. The J call may be wrong; the DNA end is better matched by TRBJ2-5. The CDR3 is 15 amino acids. Per the germline V gene, CDR1 is SGHRS and CDR2 is YFSETQ. Here the CDR3 reads CASSLLDPWKETQYF. CDR3 nucleotides: TGCGCCAGCAGCTTGTTGGACCCCTGGAAAGAGACCCAGTACTTC.

This clonotype was seen a handful of times. V usage is TRBV25-1 and J usage is TRBJ2-7; no clear D gene. Germline CDR1 reads MGHDK; CDR2 reads SYGVNS. The ends were cut back, 3 bases at V and 2 bases at J, with 8 bases in the middle. The length of the CDR3 is 13 residues. The CDR3 region has the DNA TGTGCCAGCAGTGACGTGGTGACCTACGAGCAGTACTTC. Translated, it gives CASSDVVTYEQYF.

The V gene is TRBV6-2 or TRBV6-3, the J gene TRBJ2-1, with 8 bases identical to TRBD2. The V and J ends lost 2 bases and 4 bases, in that order; junction bases with no gene match: 4. The CDR3 loop spans 15 amino acids. Germline V gene lookup returns CDR1 MNHEY and CDR2 SVGEGT. CDR3 sequence reads: CASSYGGGFYNEQFF. The CDR3 nucleotides are TGTGCCAGCAGTTACGGCGGGGGGTTTTACAATGAGCAGTTCTTC.

The rearrangement joins TRBV10-2 to TRBJ2-1; 10 bases align to TRBD1. This CDR3 region has 13 residues. With V trimmed by 10 bases and J by 9 bases, 9 bases remained unmatched. Germline V gene lookup returns CDR1 WSHSY and CDR2 SAAADI. In DNA, the CDR3 is TGCGCCACCACCGGGACAGGGGTTGGTGAGCAGTTCTTC. This sequence encodes CATTGTGVGEQFF.

The V call is TRBV11-2, the J call TRBJ2-3, with D perhaps matching TRBD1 (6 bases). The CDR3 covers 15 residues. The germline CDR1 and CDR2 sequences are SGHAT and FQNNGV. V was pared by 5 bases and J by 0 bases, with 12 bases between. The CDR3 protein is CASSRVGGSTDTQYF. The CDR3 DNA is TGTGCCAGCAGCCGGGTAGGGGGTAGCACAGATACGCAGTATTTT.